This record looks at one T cell receptor (beta chain) sequence and its context. Study processing details: Reference gene primer amplification gave nucleated cell count estimates. Here immunoSEQ multiplex PCR was the method, and the copy in TCRdb shows in-frame clones only, minus some. V and J calls and clone size are given by that table; D and trimming were obtained from the DNA. The table records roughly 180,000 clones, approximately 80% of them present only once. This specimen belongs to a study of blood T cell repertoires in COVID-19. Study-level background: PBMCs, B-cell-depleted T cells, or T cells were the source of the cDNA or gDNA that made up the material.

The V end was cut by 1 base, the J end by 0 bases, with 10 bases between. The CDR3 contains 15 residues. The germline V gene encodes CDR1 SGDLS and CDR2 YYNGEE. Sequencing was performed on peripheral blood. The chain uses TRBV9 and TRBJ1-1; weak D call: TRBD1 (5 bases). The origin of this receptor is a woman in her thirties or forties with COVID-19, enrolled during active disease. The CDR3 nucleotides read TGTGCCAGCAGCGTAAAGACAGATTTGAACACTGAAGCTTTCTTT. Translated: CASSVKTDLNTEAFF.